The 31 T cell receptor beta chains below come from one sample, sequenced in a study of blood T cell repertoires in COVID-19. The assay was immunoSEQ multiplex PCR, and TCRdb's table has in-frame clones only and misses some. Of about 140,000 clones in the sample, approximately 85% were seen once. Source material: PBMCs or T cells enriched from blood (not recorded which). These receptors came from a woman between 45 and 65 years old with acute COVID-19.

This clone appeared once. The chain recombines TRBV20-1 with TRBJ1-6; 8 nucleotides line up with TRBD1. V dropped 3 bases and J dropped 8; count of bases not matched to a gene: 6. The CDR3 is 14 residues long. CDR1 is DFQATT and CDR2 is SNEGSKA in the germline V gene (reference sequence). CDR3 coding DNA: TGCAGTGCTAGTCGAGGACAGGGCGATTCACCCCTCCACTTT. Residues: CSASRGQGDSPLHF.

The V and J genes are TRBV11-2 and TRBJ2-3; 7 positions agree with TRBD2. Germline trimming cut 6 bases from V and 0 bases from J; bases unmatched to any gene: 15. CDR3 length: 18 residues. Germline CDR1 reads SGHAT; CDR2 reads FQNNGV. The CDR3 protein is CASRSAGVGAPSTDTQYF. Here the CDR3 DNA reads TGTGCCAGCAGATCGGCGGGAGTAGGCGCCCCTAGCACAGATACGCAGTATTTT.

This chain links TRBV5-1 with TRBJ1-6, with D tentatively TRBD1 (6 bases). CDR3 size: 14 residues. V lost 7 bases and J lost 7, with 15 bases in between. Germline values: CDR1 SGHRS, CDR2 YFSETQ. The CDR3 region is CASGPGDENSPLHF. The CDR3 DNA reads as TGCGCCAGCGGGCCAGGGGATGAGAATTCACCCCTCCACTTT.

This clone showed up just once. The chain links TRBV2 to TRBJ2-1, with a tentative D call TRBD2 (6 bases). V lost 7 bases, J lost 13 bases, and 20 bases lay in between. Looked up from germline, CDR1 is SNHLY and CDR2 is FYNNEI. The CDR3 runs 13 residues. The CDR3: CASTETGGKGQFF. DNA for the CDR3: TGTGCCAGCACCGAAACCGGCGGGAAAGGACAGTTCTTC.

The chain is built from TRBV27 and TRBJ2-1; TRBD2 is a possible D gene (5 bases). The V and J ends lost 5 bases and 8 bases respectively, with 16 bases between them. This CDR3 region has 14 residues. The germline gives CDR1 MNHEY, CDR2 SMNVEV (reference sequence). CDR3 sequence: CASSPRAFGYEQFF. Written as DNA, the CDR3 is TGTGCCAGCAGTCCGAGGGCCTTTGGCTATGAGCAGTTCTTC.

The J gene is TRBJ2-1, the V gene TRBV7-9; TRBD1 is a possible D gene (5 bases). CDR3 length equals 12 residues. Trimming removed 1 base at V and 10 bases at J, with 8 bases between. CDR1 and CDR2 (germline): SEHNR, FQNEAQ (reference sequence). The CDR3 DNA reads as TGTGCCAGCAGCTTAGGACCAGGGGAGCAGTTCTTC. Amino acids: CASSLGPGEQFF.

V gene TRBV7-6 combines with J gene TRBJ1-4; D call uncertain. Germline values: CDR1 SGHVS, CDR2 FNYEAQ. CDR3 length: 14 residues. V shed 0 bases and J shed 8 bases, with 10 bases lying between them. As DNA, the CDR3 is TGTGCCAGCAGCTTAGCACAACCCGCAGAAAAACTGTTTTTT. Protein: CASSLAQPAEKLFF.

This chain links TRBV7-3 with TRBJ1-1, with D possibly being TRBD1 (5 bases). The CDR3 is 14 amino acids. The V end was cut by 4 bases, the J end by 10 bases, with 19 bases between. Germline lookup yields CDR1 SGHTA and CDR2 FQGTGA. The CDR3 loop reads CASSSEPSAGLAFF. CDR3 nucleotide sequence: TGTGCCAGCAGCTCCGAACCATCGGCAGGGCTAGCTTTCTTT.

The chain is built from TRBV19 and TRBJ1-5, with D maybe TRBD1 (6 bases). The germline V and J ends were trimmed by 2 bases and 0 bases, with 11 bases remaining between them. CDR1 is LNHDA and CDR2 is SQIVND in the germline V gene (reference sequence). This CDR3 has 16 residues. Here the CDR3 reads CASSILGANSNQPQHF. CDR3 nucleotides: TGTGCCAGTAGTATATTGGGGGCTAATAGCAATCAGCCCCAGCATTTT.

V is TRBV6-5 and J is TRBJ2-5; no clear D. CDR1 is MNHEY, CDR2 SVGAGI, per germline. The CDR3 has 14 residues. The ends were cut back, 4 bases at V and 0 bases at J, with 9 bases in the middle. CDR3 DNA: TGTGCCAGCAGTTTTACACCGAACCAAGAGACCCAGTACTTC. Translation: CASSFTPNQETQYF.

This chain joins TRBV9 and TRBJ2-1, with a weak D call TRBD1 (6 bases). This CDR3 region has 16 residues. Germline-derived CDR1 and CDR2 are SGDLS and YYNGEE. Trimming left V 5 bases short and J 8 bases short, with 23 bases between. The CDR3 loop is CASSDSREQGDDEQFF. The CDR3 DNA sequence: TGTGCCAGCAGTGACTCTAGGGAACAGGGAGACGATGAGCAGTTCTTC.

V and J are TRBV27 and TRBJ2-3; 10 nucleotides line up with TRBD1. The CDR3 extends over 19 amino acids. V shed 3 bases and J 3 bases; nucleotides not matched to a gene: 15. The germline V gene has CDR1 MNHEY and CDR2 SMNVEV (reference sequence). The DNA of the CDR3 is TGTGCCAGCAGTTTGGTGGGACAGGGGCGAAAAAGGCGTACAGATACGCAGTATTTT. Protein product: CASSLVGQGRKRRTDTQYF.

The chain links TRBV10-2 to TRBJ1-2; D ambiguous. V dropped 0 bases and J dropped 8 bases, with 13 bases sitting between them. CDR3 size: 14 residues. CDR1 and CDR2 from the germline V gene are WSHSY and SAAADI. The CDR3 spells CASSESEGSLGYTF. CDR3 in DNA: TGCGCCAGCAGTGAGTCGGAAGGGAGCTTGGGCTACACCTTC.

This clone is a singleton in its sample. The chain's CDR3 is CASTTGGAGDTEAFF. In DNA form, the CDR3 reads TGTGCCAGCACCACCGGGGGGGCAGGGGACACTGAAGCTTTCTTT. The chain is built from TRBV28 and TRBJ1-1; perhaps TRBD1 as D (6 bases). This CDR3 contains 15 residues. The V and J ends lost 7 bases and 3 bases respectively, with 18 bases between them. CDR1 and CDR2 from the germline V gene are MDHEN and SYDVKM.

CDR3 region: CASSVAEPDSSGAYNEQFF. The CDR3 DNA reads as TGTGCCAGCAGCGTAGCGGAACCCGACTCCTCGGGGGCCTACAATGAGCAGTTCTTC. The chain links TRBV9 to TRBJ2-1; tentative D call: TRBD2 (6 bases). The length of the CDR3 is 19 residues. V was pared by 0 bases and J by 2 bases, with 21 bases between. CDR1 and CDR2 from the germline V gene are SGDLS and YYNGEE.

The rearrangement joins TRBV7-2 to TRBJ2-7; D is possibly TRBD2 (6 bases). Germline loops: CDR1 SGHTA, CDR2 FQGNSA. V was cut by 5 bases and J by 2 bases, with 13 bases left in between. This CDR3 has 14 amino acids. CDR3 region: CASSPGPGAYEQYF. The DNA of the CDR3 is TGTGCCAGCAGCCCAGGGCCGGGGGCCTACGAGCAGTACTTC.

The CDR3 sequence is CASSERGSSGYTF. For the CDR3, the DNA is TGTGCCAGCAGTGAACGGGGATCCAGTGGCTACACCTTC. The rearrangement links TRBV6-1 to TRBJ1-2; D is uncertain. The CDR3 is 13 amino acids. Germline assignment: CDR1 MNHNS and CDR2 SASEGT. Between the trimmed V and J ends, which lost 2 bases and 7 bases, there was a span of 11 bases.

The DNA for the CDR3 is TGTGCCAGCAGCCCAGGGGAGAACGAGCAGTACTTC. The encoded protein is CASSPGENEQYF. The chain is built from TRBV11-1 and TRBJ2-7, with a weak D call TRBD1 (6 bases). The length of the CDR3 is 12 residues. The germline CDR1 and CDR2 sequences are SGHAT and FQDESV (reference sequence). Trimming cost V 5 bases and J 5 bases, with 10 bases left between them. Variable domain in full (rest from reference TRBV11-1 and TRBJ2-7): EAEVAQSPRYKITEKSQAVAFWCDPISGHATLYWYRQILGQGPELLVQFQDESVVDDSQLPKDRFSAERLKGVDSTLKIQPAELGDSAMYLCASSPGENEQYFGPGTRLTVT.

The V gene is TRBV7-9, the J gene TRBJ1-1; D might be TRBD1 (5 bases). Trimming pared 5 bases from V and 2 bases from J, leaving 12 bases between. The CDR3 contains 14 residues. In germline, CDR1 is SEHNR, CDR2 FQNEAQ (reference sequence). This chain's CDR3 is CASSLNGGNTEAFF. The CDR3 DNA is TGTGCCAGCAGCCTCAACGGGGGTAACACTGAAGCTTTCTTT.

CDR3 region: CASRGPGQGVYEQYF. CDR3 nucleotides: TGTGCCAGCAGGGGTCCGGGACAGGGTGTCTACGAGCAGTACTTC. V is TRBV28 and J is TRBJ2-7; 9 bases agree with TRBD1. The CDR3 covers 15 residues. J was trimmed by 3 bases and V by 6 bases; bases with no gene match: 9. Germline loops: CDR1 MDHEN, CDR2 SYDVKM.

CDR3 sequence (DNA): TGTGCCAGCAGAAAAGCGGGGGACAATGAGCAGTTCTTC. As protein: CASRKAGDNEQFF. This chain uses TRBV28 with TRBJ2-1; 8 bases fit TRBD2. There are 13 residues in the CDR3. Looked up from germline, CDR1 is MDHEN and CDR2 is SYDVKM. V gave up 6 bases and J gave up 5 bases; unmatched junction bases: 3.

This clone was seen a few times. The rearrangement uses TRBV7-8 and TRBJ2-3; D is perhaps TRBD1 (6 bases). Per the germline V gene, CDR1 is SGHVS and CDR2 is FQNEAQ. The CDR3 is 15 amino acids. Deletions cut 5 bases from V and 0 bases from J, with 12 bases between. DNA of the CDR3: TGTGCCAGCAGCCCCAGACAGGAGAGCACAGATACGCAGTATTTT. Its protein product is CASSPRQESTDTQYF.

This clone was detected once. Other DNA sequences in the sample encode the same CDR3. The CDR3 reads CASSLDGGSTDTQYF. The DNA for the CDR3 is TGCGCCAGCAGCTTGGACGGCGGGAGCACAGATACGCAGTATTTT. The chain has TRBV5-1 and TRBJ2-3; D is perhaps TRBD2 (5 bases). The CDR3 spans 15 residues. Germline V gene data show CDR1 as SGHRS and CDR2 as YFSETQ. V was shortened by 0 bases and J by 0 bases, with 8 bases between the two germline ends.

V gene TRBV24-1 combines with J gene TRBJ1-1; D is possibly TRBD1 (5 bases). The V gene lost 7 bases and the J gene lost 1 base, with 15 bases spanning the gap. Germline CDR1 KGHDR, CDR2 SFDVKD. The CDR3 covers 15 residues. CDR3 amino acids: CATRGGGFANTEAFF. The CDR3 DNA is TGTGCCACCAGGGGCGGGGGGTTCGCGAACACTGAAGCTTTCTTT.

This chain connects TRBV7-7 to TRBJ2-1; possibly TRBD2 for D (5 bases). V was cut by 1 base and J by 10 bases, with 8 bases left in between. The CDR3 contains 12 residues. CDR1 is SSHAT, CDR2 FNYEAQ, per germline (reference sequence). The CDR3, as DNA: TGTGCCAGCAGCTTAGACGGAGGAGAGCAGTTCTTC. Translating it yields CASSLDGGEQFF.

The rearrangement links TRBV19 to TRBJ1-3; D might be TRBD1 (5 bases). CDR1 and CDR2 from the germline V gene are LNHDA and SQIVND (reference sequence). Trimming left V 3 bases short and J 4 bases short, with 16 bases between. CDR3 size: 16 residues. The CDR3 reads CASSISRRAKGNTIYF. The CDR3 nucleotides read TGTGCCAGTAGTATCAGCCGCAGGGCAAAAGGAAACACCATATATTTT.

V and J are TRBV19 and TRBJ1-5; D gene ambiguous. The CDR3 is 15 residues long. From germline, CDR1 is LNHDA and CDR2 SQIVND (reference sequence). Trimming shortened V by 1 base and J by 0 bases, and 7 bases separated the two germline ends. CDR3 DNA sequence: TGTGCCAGTAGTATAGTGAGTGATAGCAATCAGCCCCAGCATTTT. Protein sequence: CASSIVSDSNQPQHF.

The chain is built from TRBV7-8 and TRBJ1-3, with 7 bases identical to TRBD1. V shed 4 bases, J shed 0 bases, and the junction held 12 bases outside the gene matches. Germline V gene lookup returns CDR1 SGHVS and CDR2 FQNEAQ. The CDR3 extends over 18 amino acids. CDR3 protein: CASSWAGTGDGSGNTIYF. CDR3 nucleotides: TGTGCCAGCAGCTGGGCCGGAACAGGGGACGGCTCTGGAAACACCATATATTTT. The full variable domain, completed using reference TRBV7-8 and TRBJ1-3, is GAGVSQSPRYKVAKRGQDVALRCDPISGHVSLFWYQQALGQGPEFLTYFQNEAQLDKSGLPSDRFFAERPEGSVSTLKIQRTQQEDSAVYLCASSWAGTGDGSGNTIYFGEGSWLTVV.

The gene calls are TRBV5-1 and TRBJ1-1; 7 positions agree with TRBD1. The germline CDR1 and CDR2 sequences are SGHRS and YFSETQ. This CDR3 is built from 14 residues. V lost 0 bases to trimming and J lost 3 bases; unmatched junction nucleotides: 2. This CDR3 reads CASSLGQGYTEAFF. As DNA, the CDR3 is TGCGCCAGCAGCTTGGGACAGGGATACACTGAAGCTTTCTTT.

The gene calls are TRBV7-2 and TRBJ2-1; 9 nucleotides match TRBD2. This CDR3 comprises 16 residues. Germline values: CDR1 SGHTA, CDR2 FQGNSA. The ends lost 6 bases at V and 6 bases at J; junction bases unmatched: 12. CDR3 region: CASSAYGGRARNEQFF. The CDR3 coding sequence is TGTGCCAGCAGTGCGTATGGCGGGAGGGCTCGCAATGAGCAGTTCTTC. Supplemented by reference TRBV7-2 and TRBJ2-1, the full variable domain reads GAGVSQSPSNKVTEKGKDVELRCDPISGHTALYWYRQSLGQGLEFLIYFQGNSAPDKSGLPSDRFSAERTGGSVSTLTIQRTQQEDSAVYLCASSAYGGRARNEQFFGPGTRLTVL.

The CDR3 DNA reads as TGTGCCAGCATCCCTGGGCAGGGAAGTACTGAAGCTTTCTTT. Amino acid sequence: CASIPGQGSTEAFF. This chain connects TRBV27 to TRBJ1-1; perhaps TRBD1 as D (5 bases). This CDR3 comprises 14 residues. Trimming left V 7 bases short and J 5 bases short, with 17 bases between. CDR1 and CDR2 from the germline V gene are MNHEY and SMNVEV (reference sequence).